Listed below are T cell receptor beta chains from one sample, sequenced in a study of blood T cells in healthy people across ages. TCRdb itself ran the 5' RACE reads through MiXCR, one entry per CDR3 protein. The table includes roughly 1,100,000 distinct CDR3 sequences, almost 25% detected once. In addition, the sample was reused for a study of T cells of mothers and their children.

The material sequenced was blood. The receptors were sampled from a girl aged 2 to 9 in good health. The CDR3 runs from the conserved cysteine through the conserved F or W. A D gene is named only where the DNA matches it firmly. For some rows the clone size is stated as once, few or many, or as a class when expanded; others skip it.

d_call: -
v_call: TRBV9
clone_size: few
j_call: TRBJ1-6
cdr3_nt: TGTGCCAGCAGCGTCGGGGAGGCATCACCCCTCCACTTT
cdr3_aa: CASSVGEASPLHF

d_call: -
v_call: TRBV10-3
clone_size: -
j_call: TRBJ2-5
cdr3_nt: TGTGCCATCAGTGAAGTGGAGACCCAGTACTTC
cdr3_aa: CAISEVETQYF

d_call: TRBD2
v_call: TRBV6-6
clone_size: -
j_call: TRBJ2-3
cdr3_nt: TGTGCCAGCAGCCCCCGCGGGGGGCTCACAGATACGCAGTATTTT
cdr3_aa: CASSPRGGLTDTQYF

d_call: -
v_call: TRBV7-2
clone_size: few
j_call: TRBJ2-7
cdr3_nt: TGTGCCAGCAGCTTCCGGGACGGACCATTCTACGAGCAGTACTTC
cdr3_aa: CASSFRDGPFYEQYF

d_call: -
v_call: TRBV7-2
clone_size: -
j_call: TRBJ1-2
cdr3_nt: TGTGCCAGCAGCCCTGTCTACCCCGGGACGGAGTATGGCTACACCTTC
cdr3_aa: CASSPVYPGTEYGYTF

d_call: TRBD2
v_call: TRBV7-2
clone_size: -
j_call: TRBJ2-5
cdr3_nt: TGTGCCAGCAGCTTAGGCCTGGTTCTGGCGGGAGGTGCTGGGACCCAGTACTTC
cdr3_aa: CASSLGLVLAGGAGTQYF

d_call: -
v_call: TRBV6-5
clone_size: -
j_call: TRBJ2-4
cdr3_nt: TGTGCCAGCAGCATGGGTGTCCAGGCTCAGACTCAGTACTTC
cdr3_aa: CASSMGVQAQTQYF

d_call: -
v_call: TRBV12-3/TRBV12-4
clone_size: few
j_call: TRBJ2-7
cdr3_nt: TGTGCCAGCAGGCCCCGGGGGAGGTACGAGCAGTACTTC
cdr3_aa: CASRPRGRYEQYF

d_call: TRBD2
v_call: TRBV7-3
clone_size: -
j_call: TRBJ2-5
cdr3_nt: TGTGCCAGCAGCCCGGGACTAGCGGGAGGGCCTGATCAAGAGACCCAGTACTTC
cdr3_aa: CASSPGLAGGPDQETQYF

d_call: -
v_call: TRBV20-1
clone_size: -
j_call: TRBJ2-7
cdr3_nt: TGCAGTGCCAAGTCCGGGGGACTCTCCTACGAGCAGTACTTC
cdr3_aa: CSAKSGGLSYEQYF

d_call: -
v_call: TRBV7-2
clone_size: many
j_call: TRBJ1-4
cdr3_nt: TGTGCCAGCAGCTTAGGCTCCAGCCGGGAACTGTTTTTT
cdr3_aa: CASSLGSSRELFF

d_call: -
v_call: TRBV28
clone_size: -
j_call: TRBJ2-7
cdr3_nt: TGTGCCAGCAGCCCAAGTGACAGGGACTTAAGAGAGCAGTACTTC
cdr3_aa: CASSPSDRDLREQYF

d_call: TRBD2
v_call: TRBV27
clone_size: few
j_call: TRBJ2-7
cdr3_nt: TGTGCCAGCAGTTTGGGGGGGAGGACCTACGAGCAGTGCTTC
cdr3_aa: CASSLGGRTYEQCF

d_call: -
v_call: TRBV15
clone_size: few
j_call: TRBJ2-5
cdr3_nt: TGTGCCACCAGCAGCTCGCGGTTATCGGCTTCGGAAGAGACCCAGTACTTC
cdr3_aa: CATSSSRLSASEETQYF

d_call: -
v_call: TRBV5-1
clone_size: -
j_call: TRBJ2-7
cdr3_nt: TGCGCCAGCAGCTTGTCAGGGGAGGGCTCCTACGAGCAGTACTTC
cdr3_aa: CASSLSGEGSYEQYF

d_call: TRBD1
v_call: TRBV28
clone_size: -
j_call: TRBJ2-1
cdr3_nt: TGTGCCAGCAGTTTTAGACAGGGCCCATACAATGAGCAGTTCTTC
cdr3_aa: CASSFRQGPYNEQFF

d_call: -
v_call: TRBV9
clone_size: few
j_call: TRBJ2-2
cdr3_nt: TGTGCCAGCAGCTCCGGGGTGAACACCGGGGAGCTGTTTTTT
cdr3_aa: CASSSGVNTGELFF

d_call: -
v_call: TRBV6-2/TRBV6-3
clone_size: few
j_call: TRBJ1-2
cdr3_nt: TGTGCCAGCACCCAATCCGGGCCCCGCGGGAGAGGCTACACCTTC
cdr3_aa: CASTQSGPRGRGYTF

d_call: -
v_call: TRBV29-1
clone_size: few
j_call: TRBJ2-7
cdr3_nt: TGCAGCGTAAGTAGCTTGCAGAATTCCTACGAGCAGTACTTC
cdr3_aa: CSVSSLQNSYEQYF

d_call: -
v_call: TRBV10-3
clone_size: -
j_call: TRBJ2-1
cdr3_nt: TGTGCCATCAGTGCAGTTTACAATGAGCAGTTCTTC
cdr3_aa: CAISAVYNEQFF

d_call: TRBD2
v_call: TRBV20-1
clone_size: few
j_call: TRBJ2-1
cdr3_nt: TGCAGTGCCATCACCGCAAGCGGGGGGACTAACAATGGTCGGGTGCAGTTCTTC
cdr3_aa: CSAITASGGTNNGRVQFF

d_call: TRBD2
v_call: TRBV20-1
clone_size: -
j_call: TRBJ2-3
cdr3_nt: TGCAGTGTAGGATTGACTAGCGGGTTCACGCAGTATTTT
cdr3_aa: CSVGLTSGFTQYF

d_call: -
v_call: TRBV4-3
clone_size: -
j_call: TRBJ1-2
cdr3_nt: TGCGCCAGCAGCCAAGCAACAGGGAAGTGGTACTACACCTTC
cdr3_aa: CASSQATGKWYYTF

d_call: -
v_call: TRBV27
clone_size: -
j_call: TRBJ2-4
cdr3_nt: TGTGCCAGCAGTTCAGGGTTCCTAGCCAAAAACATTCAGTACTTC
cdr3_aa: CASSSGFLAKNIQYF

d_call: -
v_call: TRBV12-3/TRBV12-4
clone_size: -
j_call: TRBJ1-4
cdr3_nt: TGTGCCAGCAGCCAAGACAGGTCTTTTGCAACTAATGAAAAACTGTTTTTT
cdr3_aa: CASSQDRSFATNEKLFF

d_call: TRBD2
v_call: TRBV20-1
clone_size: few
j_call: TRBJ2-4
cdr3_nt: TGCAGTGCTGGGGGGCTAGCGGGAGGTCCCCTAGCCAAAAACATTCAGTACTTC
cdr3_aa: CSAGGLAGGPLAKNIQYF

d_call: -
v_call: TRBV29-1
clone_size: few
j_call: TRBJ2-7
cdr3_nt: TGCAGCGTGGAAACAGGGTCTGGCGAGCAGTACTTC
cdr3_aa: CSVETGSGEQYF

d_call: TRBD1
v_call: TRBV11-1
clone_size: -
j_call: TRBJ2-5
cdr3_nt: TGTGCCAGCAGCTTCTGGGACAGGGGAGGAGAGACCCAGTACTTC
cdr3_aa: CASSFWDRGGETQYF

d_call: TRBD1
v_call: TRBV6-1
clone_size: few
j_call: TRBJ2-5
cdr3_nt: TGTGCCAGCAGTCCACGGGACAGTCCCCGGGAGACCCAGTACTTC
cdr3_aa: CASSPRDSPRETQYF

d_call: TRBD2
v_call: TRBV7-8
clone_size: -
j_call: TRBJ2-2
cdr3_nt: TGTGCCAGCAGTTCCGTCGGGCTAGCGGACACCGGGGAGCTGTTTTTT
cdr3_aa: CASSSVGLADTGELFF

d_call: -
v_call: TRBV7-9
clone_size: few
j_call: TRBJ2-3
cdr3_nt: TGTGCCAGCAGCTTACCGTATAGCACAGATACGCAGTATTTT
cdr3_aa: CASSLPYSTDTQYF

d_call: -
v_call: TRBV7-8
clone_size: -
j_call: TRBJ2-7
cdr3_nt: TGTGCCAGCAGCTTAGGGTCACAGGGACCCTCCTACGAGCAGTACTTC
cdr3_aa: CASSLGSQGPSYEQYF

d_call: TRBD2
v_call: TRBV6-1
clone_size: -
j_call: TRBJ2-5
cdr3_nt: TGTGCCAGCAGCCAACACGGGACTAGTGTTTCAGAGACCCAGTACTTC
cdr3_aa: CASSQHGTSVSETQYF

d_call: -
v_call: TRBV5-1
clone_size: -
j_call: TRBJ1-1
cdr3_nt: TGCGCCAGCAGCTTGGAGTTTTTGAGGGAAGCTTTCTTT
cdr3_aa: CASSLEFLREAFF

d_call: TRBD2
v_call: TRBV11-3
clone_size: -
j_call: TRBJ2-3
cdr3_nt: TGTGCCAGCAGCTTAGTTCCGGGAGGGGATACGCAGTATTTT
cdr3_aa: CASSLVPGGDTQYF

d_call: TRBD1
v_call: TRBV10-3
clone_size: few
j_call: TRBJ1-1
cdr3_nt: TGTGCCATCAGTGAGTCGGGACAGGGAAGGACTGAAGCTTTCTTT
cdr3_aa: CAISESGQGRTEAFF

d_call: -
v_call: TRBV12-3/TRBV12-4
clone_size: -
j_call: TRBJ1-2
cdr3_nt: TGTGCCAGCAGTTTAGATTCGGTTGCGACGGACTATGGCTACACCTTC
cdr3_aa: CASSLDSVATDYGYTF

d_call: TRBD1
v_call: TRBV5-4
clone_size: -
j_call: TRBJ1-2
cdr3_nt: TGTGCCAGCAGCCCTGGACAGGGTTTGGGCTACACCTTC
cdr3_aa: CASSPGQGLGYTF

d_call: -
v_call: TRBV2
clone_size: few
j_call: TRBJ2-7
cdr3_nt: TGTGCCAGCAGTGGTAATCCATTCGAGCAGTACTTC
cdr3_aa: CASSGNPFEQYF